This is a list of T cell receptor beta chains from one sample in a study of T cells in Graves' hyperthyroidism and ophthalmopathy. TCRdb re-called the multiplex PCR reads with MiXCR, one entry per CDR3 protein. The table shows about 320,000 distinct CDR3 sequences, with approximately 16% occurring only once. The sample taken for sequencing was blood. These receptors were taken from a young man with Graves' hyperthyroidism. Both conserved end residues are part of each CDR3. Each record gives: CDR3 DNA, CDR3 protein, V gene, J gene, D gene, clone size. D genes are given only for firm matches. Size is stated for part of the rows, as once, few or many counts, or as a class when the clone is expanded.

TGTGCCAGCAGCTGGGATAGTTTGGGCGGCTACACCTTC	CASSWDSLGGYTF	TRBV11-2	TRBJ1-2	-	many
TGTGCCAGCAGTGAAGGAGGTTCGGGCGAGCAGTTCTTC	CASSEGGSGEQFF	TRBV2	TRBJ2-1	-	many
TGTGCCAGTAGTCCCCGTACAGGGGGCCAAGATTCACCCCTCCACTTT	CASSPRTGGQDSPLHF	TRBV19	TRBJ1-6	TRBD1	few
TGTGCCAGCAGCCGGTTGGGAAACACCATATATTTT	CASSRLGNTIYF	TRBV5-5	TRBJ1-3	-	few
TGTGCCAGCAGTCTCAGGGCCCCCGGTGAGACCCAGTACTTC	CASSLRAPGETQYF	TRBV7-2	TRBJ2-5	-	-
TGCGCCAGCAGCCTGGAATACACCGGGGAGCTGTTTTTT	CASSLEYTGELFF	TRBV4-1	TRBJ2-2	-	-
TGTGCCAGCAGTGCCACGGGAGGGCTCACAGATACGCAGTATTTT	CASSATGGLTDTQYF	TRBV25-1	TRBJ2-3	TRBD2	many
TGTGCCAGCAGTCCAAGACAGGTTAGGGGCAATCAGCCCCAGCATTTT	CASSPRQVRGNQPQHF	TRBV28	TRBJ1-5	-	many
TGCAGCGCGACGCTCGGGACAGGGGGCTCAGAGACCCAGTACTTC	CSATLGTGGSETQYF	TRBV29-1	TRBJ2-5	TRBD1	-
TGTGCCAGCAGCGGGTCAGGGGGCAGCAATCAGCCCCAGCATTTT	CASSGSGGSNQPQHF	TRBV27	TRBJ1-5	TRBD1	many
TGTGCCAGCAGTAACCAGGGTTTGGGTACCCAGCATTTT	CASSNQGLGTQHF	TRBV28	TRBJ1-5	-	few
TGTGCCATCAGTGAGTCCGTTGGACAGGGGTTTAAGCAGTTCTTC	CAISESVGQGFKQFF	TRBV10-3	TRBJ2-1	TRBD1	few
TGTGCCACCAGCAGGGGGAAGGGGACCCAGGGTGAAAAACTGTTTTTT	CATSRGKGTQGEKLFF	TRBV15	TRBJ1-4	-	-
TGTGCCAGCACAACCCGTTGCGACCAGCCCCAGCATTTT	CASTTRCDQPQHF	TRBV13	TRBJ1-5	-	few
TGTGCCAGCAGAGAGGGAAGCTCCTATAATTCACCCCTCCACTTT	CASREGSSYNSPLHF	TRBV12-3/TRBV12-4	TRBJ1-6	-	few
TGTGCCAGCAGCCCCCGTAGGGGCGGTTGGCAGTTCTTC	CASSPRRGGWQFF	TRBV3-1	TRBJ2-1	-	many
TGTGCCAGCAGCTTATACCGGGCCACCGGGGAGCTGTTTTTT	CASSLYRATGELFF	TRBV11-3	TRBJ2-2	-	many
TGTGCCAGCAAGCTGACTCCCACTACGACCCAGTACTTC	CASKLTPTTTQYF	TRBV27	TRBJ2-5	-	many
TGTGCCAGCAGTTTAAATACGAGGACGGCCTCCTACGAGCAGTACTTC	CASSLNTRTASYEQYF	TRBV28	TRBJ2-7	-	-
TGCGCCAGCAGCCTCGGGGGAGTCGGGGAGCTGTTCTTT	CASSLGGVGELFF	TRBV5-1	TRBJ2-2	-	-
TGTGCCAGTAGTATAGATCGAGGGTCTGGGGCCAACGTCCTGACTTTC	CASSIDRGSGANVLTF	TRBV19	TRBJ2-6	-	few
TGTGCCAGCAGCCGCTCATGGGGATTAGATCAGCCCCAGCATTTT	CASSRSWGLDQPQHF	TRBV3-1	TRBJ1-5	-	many
TGTGCCAGCAGCGTAGAGGCTAACCACAATGAGCAGTTCTTC	CASSVEANHNEQFF	TRBV9	TRBJ2-1	-	-
TGTGCCAGCAGCTTAGTCATACGGACAGCTAGCACAGATACGCAGTATTTT	CASSLVIRTASTDTQYF	TRBV11-2	TRBJ2-3	-	-
TGTGCCAGCAGCGTATCAGGGGGCACTGAAGCTTTCTTT	CASSVSGGTEAFF	TRBV7-2	TRBJ1-1	TRBD1	-
TGTGCCAGCAAGACCCCCAGGGAGAACACTGAAGCTTTCTTT	CASKTPRENTEAFF	TRBV28	TRBJ1-1	-	many
TGTGCCAGCAGCGCAGAGGTGGGGGGAGCCCCGCCGGGCGAGCAGTACTTC	CASSAEVGGAPPGEQYF	TRBV3-1	TRBJ2-7	-	few
TGTGCCATCAGTGAGTCGACGGGACAGGGGAATGAAAAACTGTTTTTT	CAISESTGQGNEKLFF	TRBV10-3	TRBJ1-4	TRBD1	few
TGTGCCTGGAGTTGGGCGGACAGGCGCTACAATGAGCAGTTCTTC	CAWSWADRRYNEQFF	TRBV30	TRBJ2-1	TRBD1	many
TGTGCCAGCAGTTTAGAATCGTTCCCAAGGACCCGTATTGGAGATACGCAGTATTTT	CASSLESFPRTRIGDTQYF	TRBV12-3/TRBV12-4	TRBJ2-3	-	-
TGTGCCATCAGTGAGTGGACTAGTGAAAACGAGCAGTACTTC	CAISEWTSENEQYF	TRBV10-3	TRBJ2-7	TRBD2	-
TGTGCCAGCAGTTACGAACCTTTAAGCAATGAGCAGTTCTTC	CASSYEPLSNEQFF	TRBV2	TRBJ2-1	-	many
TGCGCCAGCACCGGTGGGGGAGCGGAAGCTTTCTTT	CASTGGGAEAFF	TRBV5-1	TRBJ1-1	-	-
TGTGCCAGCAGTTACAGGACAAACAATCAGCCCCAGCATTTT	CASSYRTNNQPQHF	TRBV6-6	TRBJ1-5	-	many
TGCGCCAGCAGCTTGGACCCAGGGAAGGGTACGCAGTATTTT	CASSLDPGKGTQYF	TRBV5-1	TRBJ2-3	-	many
TGTGCCAGCACCCCCCGGGGTGGCACTGAGACCCAGTACTTC	CASTPRGGTETQYF	TRBV7-6	TRBJ2-5	-	many
TGTGCTAGTGGTTTTTTTCTTCGAGACAGCGGTGCCGGGGAGCTGTTTTTT	CASGFFLRDSGAGELFF	TRBV12-5	TRBJ2-2	-	many
TGTGCCAGCTCACCTACCCAGACAACTACGAACTATGGCTACACCTTC	CASSPTQTTTNYGYTF	TRBV18	TRBJ1-2	-	many
TGTGCCAGCAGCCAGGGGCGCAACACTGAAGCTTTCTTT	CASSQGRNTEAFF	TRBV12-3/TRBV12-4	TRBJ1-1	-	many
TGTGCCAGCAGTCTTACAGGGGGGTTCTACGAGCAGTACTTC	CASSLTGGFYEQYF	TRBV27	TRBJ2-7	TRBD1	-
TGTGCCAGCTCACCAGGGGGACCAACCTACGAGCAGTACTTC	CASSPGGPTYEQYF	TRBV18	TRBJ2-7	-	many
TGTGCCAGCAGTCAAGACACCATCGAGCAGTACTTC	CASSQDTIEQYF	TRBV6-1	TRBJ2-7	-	-
TGCAGTGCCGAAACAGGGTCTTCACCCCTCCACTTT	CSAETGSSPLHF	TRBV20-1	TRBJ1-6	-	-
TGTGCCAGCTCACGGGGCGGTGAGCAGTTCTTC	CASSRGGEQFF	TRBV18	TRBJ2-1	-	few
TGTGCCAGCAGTGGTGAGGGGGCGTCACCCCTCCACTTT	CASSGEGASPLHF	TRBV2	TRBJ1-6	TRBD1	many
TGCGCCAGCAGCCAAGGCAGACAGAACTCCTACGAGCAGTACTTC	CASSQGRQNSYEQYF	TRBV4-1	TRBJ2-7	-	few
TGTGCCAGCAGCGTAAGCGGGAGGGCCTCGGAGACCCAGTACTTC	CASSVSGRASETQYF	TRBV9	TRBJ2-5	TRBD2	-
TGTGCCAGCAGTTCAGAGTCCCAAGAGACCCAGTACTTC	CASSSESQETQYF	TRBV28	TRBJ2-5	-	many
TGTGCCAGTAGTATAGATGCCCAGCCCCAGCATTTT	CASSIDAQPQHF	TRBV19	TRBJ1-5	-	-
TGTGCCAGCAGTCCTGGACTGCTCTCCTACGAGCAGTACTTC	CASSPGLLSYEQYF	TRBV6-1	TRBJ2-7	-	many
TGTGCCAGCAGCTTAGGCAGTTCCTTCTACGAGCAGTACTTC	CASSLGSSFYEQYF	TRBV7-9	TRBJ2-7	-	few
TGCGCCAGCAGCCAACCAGGGACTACCTACGAGCAGTACTTC	CASSQPGTTYEQYF	TRBV4-1	TRBJ2-7	TRBD2	-
TGCGCCAGCAGACCCGGGACTACACAGCAGTTCTTC	CASRPGTTQQFF	TRBV5-1	TRBJ2-1	TRBD2	few
TGTGCCAGCAGCCCATACAGGGTTCTCTACAATGAGCAGTTCTTC	CASSPYRVLYNEQFF	TRBV5-6	TRBJ2-1	-	-
TGTGCCGGCAGCGAGAGCGGGAGTGCGGAGACCCAGTACTTC	CAGSESGSAETQYF	TRBV3-1	TRBJ2-5	TRBD2	many
TGTGCCAGCAGCTTGGACAGGGGAAACCAGTACTTC	CASSLDRGNQYF	TRBV5-4	TRBJ2-5	TRBD1	-
TGCAGCGTTGAAGATACCACAGATACGCAGTATTTT	CSVEDTTDTQYF	TRBV29-1	TRBJ2-3	-	-
TGTGCCAGCAGAGGACTAGCGAGCGGGGAGCTGTTTTTT	CASRGLASGELFF	TRBV12-3/TRBV12-4	TRBJ2-2	TRBD2	many
TGTGCCAGCAGCCCGGGCCAAAGGGGAAGGAAAGAGACCCAGTACTTC	CASSPGQRGRKETQYF	TRBV7-6	TRBJ2-5	-	many